The clone carrying this TCR beta chain was detected a few times. Its antigen is as yet unknown. RNA was extracted and reverse transcribed into cDNA as the sequencing template. Here immunoSEQ multiplex PCR was the method, and the copy in TCRdb shows in-frame clones only, minus some. The sample has about 190,000 clones, around 56% seen once. Specified treatment: oral pan-JAK inhibitor, 5-10 mg twice daily. Sampling of alopecia areata patients yielded lesional scalp punch biopsies as well as peripheral blood. The data derive from a study of CD8+ T cells in alopecia areata. Study as a whole: Scoring treated patients' severity relied on the percentage of scalp area affected. Study results and caveats: Normal scalp showed lower clonality than lesional scalp, especially alopecia totalis/universalis. Normal skin's resident alphabeta T cells are sequenced alongside lesional scalp T cells.

This CDR3 contains 12 residues. The germline V gene has CDR1 SQVTM and CDR2 ANQGSEA. The ends were cut back, 4 bases at V and 8 bases at J, with 11 bases in the middle. The sequencing used CD4+ T cells sorted from blood, collected at week 4, from a patient treated with tofacitinib. This receptor was obtained from a human donor with alopecia areata. This sequence joins TRBV29-1 and TRBJ1-4, with unresolved D. CDR3 protein: CSVVLKQEKLFF. The CDR3 nucleotides read TGCAGCGTTGTCCTAAAGCAGGAAAAACTGTTTTTT.